What follows is one TCR beta chain and its context. Its matching antigen is unknown. The data were taken from a study of T cell responses to AZD1222 COVID-19 vaccine. Notes on the study in general: Donors were mostly white British, more females; clonal diversity possibly underestimated. Repertoire samples came only from after the peak T cell response. Elevations in Spike-specific TCR breadth and depth followed administration of two AZD1222 doses. Seropositivity was recorded at baseline in only a handful of AZD1222 recipients.

V dropped 1 base and J dropped 4; count of bases not matched to a gene: 6. Germline CDR1 reads LNHDA; CDR2 reads SQIVND (reference sequence). This CDR3 has 16 amino acids. Measured with immunoSEQ multiplex PCR; TCRdb has only the in-frame clones, and not every one. The repertoire includes about 82,000 clones, 80% to 90% of them detected once, and approximately 1.4% sits in the top ten. The V call is TRBV19, the J call TRBJ2-1, with 8 bases identical to TRBD2. The sequence derives from an adult who received the AZD1222 COVID-19 vaccine. The sample consisted of peripheral blood, taken 28 days after the second AZD1222 dose. The CDR3 sequence is CASSIAGTRSYNEQFF. In DNA, the CDR3 is TGTGCCAGTAGTATAGCCGGGACTAGATCTTACAATGAGCAGTTCTTC.